These 8 T cell receptor beta chains were all obtained from the same sample, sequenced in a study of control samples from healthy donors and cancer patients. Produced via immunoSEQ multiplex PCR; TCRdb's table is partial and in-frame only. The sample shows about 86,000 clones, approximately 93% of them seen only once. Sequencing was done on a sample of blood. These receptors were taken from a woman under 40 in good health.

This clone was counted a single time. This sequence joins TRBV3-1 (or the pseudogene TRBV3-2) and TRBJ2-1; D unresolved. The CDR3 contains 13 residues. CDR1 and CDR2 (germline): LGHDT, YNNKEL (reference sequence). The V end was cut by 1 base, the J end by 15 bases, with 16 bases between. The chain's CDR3 is CASSQAMNLNPFF. As DNA, the CDR3 is TGTGCCAGCAGCCAAGCTATGAACCTTAATCCGTTCTTC.

The chain couples TRBV2 to TRBJ1-1; possibly TRBD1 for D (5 bases). This CDR3 has 13 amino acids. The V gene lost 6 bases and the J gene lost 6 bases, with 14 bases spanning the gap. Germline V gives CDR1 SNHLY, CDR2 FYNNEI. The CDR3 loop reads CASSPPGSAEAFF. Here the CDR3 DNA reads TGTGCCAGCAGCCCCCCAGGGAGCGCTGAAGCTTTCTTT.

The V gene is TRBV6-1, the J gene TRBJ2-1; TRBD2 matches at 8 bases. J gave up 8 bases and V 7 bases, and 13 bases lay outside the gene matches. Germline-derived CDR1 and CDR2 are MNHNS and SASEGT. The CDR3 sequence is 15 residues long. The DNA of the CDR3 is TGTGCCAGCATCCCCTGGGGACTAGGAGCTGATGAGCAGTTCTTC. As protein: CASIPWGLGADEQFF.

The V call is TRBV9, the J call TRBJ2-5, with TRBD2 matching over 7 bases. CDR1 and CDR2 (germline): SGDLS, YYNGEE. The CDR3 contains 16 residues. Unmatched junction bases numbered 8, after V lost 0 bases and J lost 3 bases. The DNA for the CDR3 is TGTGCCAGCAGCGTAGCTTCGACTAGCCTAAAAGAGACCCAGTACTTC. Its protein product is CASSVASTSLKETQYF.

The rearrangement links TRBV11-3 to TRBJ2-1, with 8 bases lining up with TRBD2. The CDR3 is made up of 15 amino acids. Unmatched junction bases numbered 5, after V lost 3 bases and J lost 4 bases. Germline loops: CDR1 SGHNT, CDR2 YENEEA. In nucleotides, the CDR3 is TGTGCCAGCAGCTTTACTAGCGGACTTTACAATGAGCAGTTCTTC. It translates to CASSFTSGLYNEQFF. The variable domain in full, with the rest retrieved from reference TRBV11-3 and TRBJ2-1, is EAGVVQSPRYKIIEKKQPVAFWCNPISGHNTLYWYLQNLGQGPELLIRYENEEAVDDSQLPKDRFSAERLKGVDSTLKIQPAELGDSAVYLCASSFTSGLYNEQFFGPGTRLTVL.

The chain has TRBV28 and TRBJ2-1, with TRBD1 matching over 9 bases. CDR1 MDHEN and CDR2 SYDVKM come from the germline V gene. The CDR3 contains 14 residues. The ends lost 3 bases at V and 7 bases at J; junction bases unmatched: 4. The CDR3 coding sequence is TGTGCCAGCAGTTTGGATGACAGGGGGAATGAGCAGTTCTTC. Protein: CASSLDDRGNEQFF.

CDR3 DNA sequence: TGTGCCAGCAGCTTGAGGGGGGCCAACTATGGCTACACCTTC. Its translation is CASSLRGANYGYTF. The chain uses TRBV5-6 and TRBJ1-2; TRBD1 might be the D (6 bases). Germline V CDR1 and CDR2: SGHDT, YYEEEE. The CDR3 consists of 14 residues. The V end was cut by 1 base, the J end by 2 bases, with 9 bases between.

The gene calls are TRBV7-2 and TRBJ2-1, with 9 bases fitting TRBD2. Germline CDR1 and CDR2: SGHTA and FQGNSA. This CDR3 region has 16 residues. Trimming removed 5 bases from V and 5 bases from J; junction bases left unmatched: 10. The CDR3 coding sequence is TGTGCCAGCAGCCCCCGGCCTAGCGGGATCAACAATGAGCAGTTCTTC. Its translation is CASSPRPSGINNEQFF.